The clone carrying this T cell receptor (beta chain) was recorded at least ten times. Its matching antigen is unknown. Unique molecular identifier tags were affixed to discrete cDNA molecules. TCRdb passed the 5' RACE reads through MiXCR, listing each CDR3 protein once. This sample has tens of thousands of distinct CDR3 sequences, with 11% to 15% found just once. The V segment lost 6 bases and the J segment 4 bases; nucleotides outside the gene matches: 7. Looked up from germline, CDR1 is SQVTM and CDR2 is ANQGSEA. This CDR3 has 14 residues. The data were obtained in a study of early T cells in non-severe SARS-CoV-2 infection. Looking at the study overall: The chains were unpaired, and the sequenced material was bulk RNA from unsorted whole blood.

Whole-study findings and limits: Clonotype matching in VDJdb favored anti-spike CD8 responses and did not capture private and CD4 specificities.

The sequencing sample was made of whole blood. The sequence came from an adult who was a healthcare worker with PCR-confirmed SARS-CoV-2 infection or an uninfected control (not recorded which). The V and J genes are TRBV29-1 and TRBJ1-1; TRBD1 matches at 11 bases. The DNA for the CDR3 is TGCAGCGTCGGACAGGGGGCGAGAAGCACTGAAGCTTTCTTT. Translating it yields CSVGQGARSTEAFF.